This T cell receptor beta chain was obtained from a study of T cell responses to AZD1222 COVID-19 vaccine. Regarding the study as a whole: As reported, nearly half of all spike-specific TCRs target variant regions that are unmutated.

Method: immunoSEQ multiplex PCR; TCRdb's copy keeps in-frame clones and lacks some. Among under 150,000 clones listed, approximately 92% were seen once. A remark on this clone: Its specificity is not known.

Looked up from germline, CDR1 is SGHDN and CDR2 is FVKESK. V was clipped by 7 bases and J by 1 base, with 10 bases between them. The length of the CDR3 is 13 residues. Sequenced here: peripheral blood, sampled 28 days after the second AZD1222 dose. The origin of this receptor is an adult who received the AZD1222 COVID-19 vaccine. The chain couples TRBV14 to TRBJ1-1; no clear D gene. CDR3 region: CASTPQRNTEAFF. CDR3 coding DNA: TGTGCCAGCACCCCACAAAGGAACACTGAAGCTTTCTTT.